The 31 T cell receptor beta chains presented below share a single source sample, sequenced in a study of T cell responses to AZD1222 COVID-19 vaccine. Measured with immunoSEQ multiplex PCR; TCRdb has only the in-frame clones, and not every one. The table shows about 150,000 clones, with around 93% occurring only once. The sequenced sample was peripheral blood, obtained on day 0 of AZD1222 vaccination. These receptors were collected from an adult in good health.

The J gene is TRBJ2-3, the V gene TRBV3-1 (or the pseudogene TRBV3-2), with TRBD2 identical over 8 bases. The CDR3 loop spans 16 amino acids. Germline trimming cut 4 bases from V and 5 bases from J; bases unmatched to any gene: 11. Germline V lookup: CDR1 LGHDT, CDR2 YNNKEL (reference sequence). The CDR3 DNA reads as TGTGCCAGCAGCCCCAGGGCGAACGGGGGGGGAGATACGCAGTATTTT. Protein sequence: CASSPRANGGGDTQYF.

The V call is TRBV7-9, the J call TRBJ2-1; D is possibly TRBD2 (5 bases). CDR1 and CDR2 from the germline V gene are SEHNR and FQNEAQ (reference sequence). There are 15 residues in the CDR3. V lost 1 base and J 6 bases, leaving 13 bases between the germline ends. The CDR3 DNA follows: TGTGCCAGCAGCTTAGGAGGTAGCGCAGGCAATGAGCAGTTCTTC. This sequence encodes CASSLGGSAGNEQFF.

The V gene is TRBV30, the J gene TRBJ1-5; a possible D gene is TRBD1 (5 bases). Deletions cut 5 bases from V and 4 bases from J, with 12 bases between. The CDR3 sequence is 13 residues long. Germline values: CDR1 GTSNPN, CDR2 SVGIG (reference sequence). The CDR3 DNA sequence: TGTGCCTGGTCGGGGGGTCGTAATCAGCCCCAGCATTTT. This encodes CAWSGGRNQPQHF.

The rearrangement joins TRBV2 to TRBJ2-1; tentatively, D is TRBD2 (5 bases). V was shortened by 4 bases and J by 10 bases, with 14 bases between the two germline ends. From germline, CDR1 is SNHLY and CDR2 FYNNEI. There are 13 residues in the CDR3. CDR3 nucleotide sequence: TGTGCCAGCAGTGGGACTCGACGGAGGGAGCAGTTCTTC. Its protein product is CASSGTRRREQFF.

V usage is TRBV4-2 and J usage is TRBJ1-5; no clear D gene. V shed 0 bases and J shed 4 bases, with 13 bases lying between them. CDR1 and CDR2 (germline): LGHNA, YNFKEQ. The CDR3 has 16 residues. The CDR3 spells CASSQDTSTANQPQHF. The CDR3 DNA reads as TGTGCCAGCAGCCAAGATACTTCGACGGCAAATCAGCCCCAGCATTTT.

The table lists this clone with a count of one. The chain recombines TRBV18 with TRBJ1-2; 7 nucleotides agree with TRBD1. Germline trimming cut 3 bases from V and 3 bases from J; bases unmatched to any gene: 7. The CDR3 has 15 residues. Germline V gene data show CDR1 as KGHSH and CDR2 as LQKENI. The CDR3 DNA reads TGTGCCAGCTCACCTTTGGAGACAGGGCACTATGGCTACACCTTC. It translates to CASSPLETGHYGYTF.

This rearrangement joins TRBV12-3 or TRBV12-4 to TRBJ1-2; D perhaps matches TRBD1 (6 bases). The CDR3 totals 13 residues. The V end lost 3 bases, the J end lost 7 bases, and 12 bases lay between the germline ends. This CDR3 reads CASSLAGARGYTF. Here the CDR3 DNA reads TGTGCCAGCAGTTTGGCAGGGGCGCGTGGCTACACCTTC.

The chain is built from TRBV7-8 and TRBJ2-1; D perhaps matches TRBD2 (6 bases). From germline, CDR1 is SGHVS and CDR2 FQNEAQ. V lost 1 base to trimming and J lost 0 bases, with 10 bases between them. The length of the CDR3 is 16 residues. CDR3 sequence reads: CASSLGAGSSYNEQFF. The DNA for the CDR3 is TGTGCCAGCAGCTTAGGGGCGGGAAGCTCCTACAATGAGCAGTTCTTC.

The gene calls are TRBV10-3 and TRBJ1-6, with TRBD1 as a possible D gene (5 bases). This CDR3 is 13 amino acids long. The V gene lost 10 bases and the J gene lost 10 bases, with 17 bases spanning the gap. Germline lookup yields CDR1 ENHRY and CDR2 SYGVKD. CDR3 DNA: TGTGCCACAGGGAAAGAAGCAGACTCACCCCTCCACTTT. Its translation: CATGKEADSPLHF.

The chain carries TRBV5-4 and TRBJ2-5; D is possibly TRBD1 or TRBD2 (6 bases each). Germline assignment: CDR1 SGHNT and CDR2 YYREEE (reference sequence). CDR3 length equals 15 residues. The V end lost 4 bases, the J end lost 5 bases, and 18 bases lay between the germline ends. The chain's CDR3 is CASSAKFGGGETQYF. In nucleotides, the CDR3 is TGTGCCAGCAGCGCCAAGTTCGGGGGCGGGGAGACCCAGTACTTC.

This sequence joins TRBV7-2 and TRBJ2-3; D call uncertain. Germline CDR1 SGHTA, CDR2 FQGNSA. V was pared by 1 base and J by 0 bases, with 8 bases between. The CDR3 loop spans 15 amino acids. This CDR3 reads CASSLVPTSTDTQYF. CDR3 DNA: TGTGCCAGCAGCTTAGTACCAACTAGCACAGATACGCAGTATTTT.

The CDR3 here is CASSTYLAGGQETQYF. CDR3 DNA: TGCGCCAGCAGCACATATCTAGCGGGGGGACAAGAGACCCAGTACTTC. This chain joins TRBV5-1 and TRBJ2-5; 11 bases fit TRBD2. The germline CDR1 and CDR2 sequences are SGHRS and YFSETQ. The ends lost 4 bases at V and 2 bases at J; junction bases unmatched: 7. The length of the CDR3 is 16 residues.

The V and J genes are TRBV11-3 and TRBJ1-4; TRBD1 matches at 8 bases. Germline V lookup: CDR1 SGHNT, CDR2 YENEEA. With V trimmed by 7 bases and J by 10 bases, 17 bases remained unmatched. CDR3 size: 16 residues. The CDR3 DNA sequence: TGTGCCAGCACCTCAATGCCGGGACAGGCTCTTGGAAAACTGTTTTTT. Translation: CASTSMPGQALGKLFF.

The chain links TRBV6-5 to TRBJ2-1, with D tentatively TRBD1 (5 bases). Germline-derived CDR1 and CDR2 are MNHEY and SVGAGI. V lost 6 bases and J lost 0, with 12 bases in between. The CDR3 spans 15 residues. The CDR3, as DNA: TGTGCCAGCAGCCCAGGGCGGAGCTCCTACAATGAGCAGTTCTTC. As protein: CASSPGRSSYNEQFF.

This chain connects TRBV28 to TRBJ2-1; the D gene is possibly TRBD1 (6 bases). The CDR3 spans 15 residues. The germline gives CDR1 MDHEN, CDR2 SYDVKM. V was shortened by 3 bases and J by 1 base, with 10 bases between the two germline ends. The CDR3 DNA reads TGTGCCAGCAGTTTTAAAACAGGGTCCTACAATGAGCAGTTCTTC. Its protein is CASSFKTGSYNEQFF.

The V gene is TRBV6-5, the J gene TRBJ1-3; tentatively, D is TRBD1 (5 bases). Germline V gene lookup returns CDR1 MNHEY and CDR2 SVGAGI. The CDR3 length is 16 residues. Trimming cost V 2 bases and J 0 bases, with 11 bases left between them. This CDR3 reads CASSYTGSLSGNTIYF. CDR3 nucleotide sequence: TGTGCCAGCAGTTACACAGGTTCCCTCTCTGGAAACACCATATATTTT.

In its sample, this clone was seen once. This rearrangement joins TRBV28 to TRBJ1-6, with TRBD1 matching 7 bases. CDR3 length: 15 residues. Unmatched junction bases numbered 7, after V lost 4 bases and J lost 7 bases. Germline CDR1 reads MDHEN; CDR2 reads SYDVKM. The CDR3 is CASSSPGTENSPLHF. CDR3 nucleotide sequence: TGTGCCAGCAGTTCTCCTGGGACAGAGAATTCACCCCTCCACTTT.

The chain combines TRBV30 with TRBJ2-7; 8 bases match TRBD2. Germline CDR1 is GTSNPN and CDR2 is SVGIG (reference sequence). The CDR3 length is 14 residues. Losses at the gene ends were 0 bases for V and 2 bases for J; bases not matched to a gene: 3. In DNA form, the CDR3 reads TGTGCCTGGAGTGTCCATAGCGGGGCCTACGAGCAGTACTTC. Translated, it gives CAWSVHSGAYEQYF.

The chain joins TRBV9 to TRBJ1-5; 7 bases are shared with TRBD1. After removal of 3 bases from V and 3 bases from J, the junction contained 9 bases not matched to a gene. The CDR3 sequence is 16 residues long. The V gene's germline CDR1 is SGDLS and CDR2 YYNGEE. The chain's CDR3 is CASSAGGGADNQPQHF. CDR3 DNA sequence: TGTGCCAGCAGCGCAGGGGGAGGGGCTGACAATCAGCCCCAGCATTTT.

The V call is TRBV27, the J call TRBJ1-4; D might be TRBD1 (5 bases). V dropped 4 bases and J dropped 2 bases, with 17 bases sitting between them. Germline CDR1 and CDR2: MNHEY and SMNVEV (reference sequence). The CDR3 is 17 amino acids. The CDR3 region has the DNA TGTGCCAGCAGTTCGGGACTCCTAGGCGGGACTAATGAAAAACTGTTTTTT. Translating it yields CASSSGLLGGTNEKLFF. Full variable domain (missing parts from reference TRBV27 and TRBJ1-4): EAQVTQNPRYLITVTGKKLTVTCSQNMNHEYMSWYRQDPGLGLRQIYYSMNVEVTDKGDVPEGYKVSRKEKRNFPLILESPSPNQTSLYFCASSSGLLGGTNEKLFFGSGTQLSVL.

This chain uses TRBV3-1 (or the pseudogene TRBV3-2) with TRBJ1-1, with D unclear. Trimming took off 1 base at V and 0 bases at J, with 0 bases between the two ends. The CDR3 has 12 residues. From germline, CDR1 is LGHDT and CDR2 YNNKEL (reference sequence). This chain's CDR3 is CASSQVNTEAFF. The CDR3 nucleotides are TGTGCCAGCAGCCAAGTGAACACTGAAGCTTTCTTT.

This rearrangement joins TRBV4-3 to TRBJ1-3; no reliable D call. Trimming cost V 0 bases and J 2 bases, with 11 bases left between them. CDR3 size: 16 residues. Per the germline V gene, CDR1 is LGHNA and CDR2 is YSLEER. The DNA of the CDR3 is TGCGCCAGCAGCCAAGATCCGACGGATACTGGAAACACCATATATTTT. Translation gives CASSQDPTDTGNTIYF.

The chain is built from TRBV11-2 and TRBJ2-7; 9 nucleotides align to TRBD1. Unmatched junction bases numbered 10, after V lost 5 bases and J lost 2 bases. The CDR3 sequence is 16 residues long. Germline CDR1 is SGHAT and CDR2 is FQNNGV. The CDR3 DNA follows: TGTGCCAGCAGCGGCAACCGGGACAGGGTAACCTACGAGCAGTACTTC. Translation: CASSGNRDRVTYEQYF.

This chain joins TRBV7-8 and TRBJ2-3, with D hard to call. Germline assignment: CDR1 SGHVS and CDR2 FQNEAQ. This CDR3 comprises 14 residues. V lost 3 bases to trimming and J lost 1 base, with 8 bases between them. This chain's CDR3 is CASSLGSRTDTQYF. In nucleotides, the CDR3 is TGTGCCAGCAGCTTGGGTTCGCGCACAGATACGCAGTATTTT. The full variable domain, rest sourced from reference TRBV7-8 and TRBJ2-3, is GAGVSQSPRYKVAKRGQDVALRCDPISGHVSLFWYQQALGQGPEFLTYFQNEAQLDKSGLPSDRFFAERPEGSVSTLKIQRTQQEDSAVYLCASSLGSRTDTQYFGPGTRLTVL.

The rearrangement uses TRBV11-2 and TRBJ1-1, with D unresolved. The V gene's germline CDR1 is SGHAT and CDR2 FQNNGV. V lost 1 base and J lost 6, with 9 bases in between. CDR3 length: 13 amino acids. CDR3 DNA: TGTGCCAGCAGCTTAGGTAGGGCCTCTGAAGCTTTCTTT. Its translation: CASSLGRASEAFF.

The rearrangement links TRBV4-3 to TRBJ1-3; the D is unclear. This CDR3 region has 15 residues. Germline assignment: CDR1 LGHNA and CDR2 YSLEER. The V end lost 0 bases, the J end lost 0 bases, and 6 bases lay between the germline ends. The CDR3 is CASSQDGHSGNTIYF. In nucleotides, the CDR3 is TGCGCCAGCAGCCAAGATGGGCACTCTGGAAACACCATATATTTT.

The V call is TRBV3-1 (or the pseudogene TRBV3-2), the J call TRBJ1-1; 7 bases match TRBD1. This CDR3 is 14 amino acids long. The ends lost 7 bases at V and 3 bases at J; junction bases unmatched: 8. Per the germline V gene, CDR1 is LGHDT and CDR2 is YNNKEL (reference sequence). The CDR3 protein is CASTMKGAYTEAFF. CDR3 DNA: TGTGCCAGCACCATGAAGGGGGCTTACACTGAAGCTTTCTTT.

The gene calls are TRBV28 and TRBJ1-5; 9 bases agree with TRBD1. Trimming cost V 3 bases and J 0 bases; bases outside gene matches: 12. Per the germline V gene, CDR1 is MDHEN and CDR2 is SYDVKM. CDR3 size: 19 residues. CDR3 amino acids: CASSLRLGTGFHSNQPQHF. The CDR3 DNA sequence: TGTGCCAGCAGTTTGAGGTTAGGGACAGGGTTTCATAGCAATCAGCCCCAGCATTTT.

The CDR3 DNA follows: TGCGCCAGCAGCTTGGCCTCAGTTGACGGGTATAATTCACCCCTCCACTTT. Its translation: CASSLASVDGYNSPLHF. This sequence joins TRBV5-1 and TRBJ1-6, with D unresolved. The V gene's germline CDR1 is SGHRS and CDR2 YFSETQ. The ends were cut back, 0 bases at V and 4 bases at J, with 14 bases in the middle. The CDR3 has 17 residues. The full variable domain, completed using reference TRBV5-1 and TRBJ1-6, is KAGVTQTPRYLIKTRGQQVTLSCSPISGHRSVSWYQQTPGQGLQFLFEYFSETQRNKGNFPGRFSGRQFSNSRSEMNVSTLELGDSALYLCASSLASVDGYNSPLHFGNGTRLTVT.

The V gene is TRBV27, the J gene TRBJ1-2; 12 positions match TRBD1. Germline V lookup: CDR1 MNHEY, CDR2 SMNVEV (reference sequence). The ends lost 7 bases at V and 6 bases at J; junction bases unmatched: 12. CDR3 length: 16 residues. DNA for the CDR3: TGTGCCAGCATGGGGACAGGGGGCCTCCCGACAAATGGCTACACCTTC. Protein: CASMGTGGLPTNGYTF.

This clone turned up a few times. The chain's CDR3 is CASSPWTSSYNSPLHF. The CDR3 DNA reads TGTGCCAGCTCACCATGGACGAGCTCCTATAATTCACCCCTCCACTTT. V gene TRBV18 combines with J gene TRBJ1-6; D uncertain. Trimming took off 2 bases at V and 0 bases at J, with 8 bases between the two ends. CDR1 is KGHSH and CDR2 is LQKENI in the germline V gene. This CDR3 has 16 amino acids.